The 6 T cell receptor beta chains listed next were all sequenced from one sample in a study of T-cell reconstitution after alpha-beta-depleted transplantation in children. A TCRbeta library incorporating unique molecular identifiers was prepared. TCRdb ran MiXCR on the PCR reads and lists one entry per CDR3 protein. This table has 600,000 to 700,000 distinct CDR3 sequences, around 16% appearing once. The sample in question was PBMCs from the stem cell graft donor, obtained from the stem cell graft. These receptors all stem from a human donor who donated a stem cell graft to a child with acute myeloid leukemia.

This clonotype was recorded once. A clone one base away is much larger, so this may be a read error. This sequence joins TRBV12-3 or TRBV12-4 and TRBJ1-1; 9 nucleotides agree with TRBD1. The CDR3 is 17 residues long. V dropped 6 bases and J dropped 1; count of bases not matched to a gene: 12. The CDR3 loop reads CASRGQGLRGKNTEAFF. In nucleotides, the CDR3 is TGTGCCAGCAGGGGACAGGGACTTCGAGGTAAGAACACTGAAGCTTTCTTT.

This clonotype was counted many times. This chain connects TRBV29-1 to TRBJ2-3; the D gene could be TRBD1 or TRBD2 (5 bases each). This CDR3 region has 15 residues. V lost 6 bases to trimming and J lost 3 bases, with 19 bases between them. CDR1 is SQVTM, CDR2 ANQGSEA, per germline. The CDR3 loop is CSVSPGPTGTDTQYF. Written as DNA, the CDR3 is TGCAGCGTGTCGCCGGGACCCACGGGGACAGATACGCAGTATTTT.

This clonotype was observed a few times. The chain uses TRBV12-3 or TRBV12-4 and TRBJ1-2, with a possible D match to TRBD1 (6 bases). V lost 5 bases and J lost 8, with 12 bases in between. The CDR3 loop spans 12 amino acids. The CDR3 sequence is CASSQTGVGYTF. The CDR3 DNA reads TGTGCCAGCAGTCAGACAGGTGTGGGCTACACCTTC.

In DNA form, the CDR3 reads TGTGCCAGCAGTCCGGGGACGGAGGATTATAGCAATCAGCCCCAGCATTTT. Translation: CASSPGTEDYSNQPQHF. The V and J genes are TRBV27 and TRBJ1-5, with D perhaps matching TRBD1 (5 bases). Looked up from germline, CDR1 is MNHEY and CDR2 is SMNVEV (reference sequence). The CDR3 has 17 amino acids. V was cut by 5 bases and J by 0 bases, with 17 bases left in between.

In this sample, this clonotype turned up many times. The chain is built from TRBV4-2 and TRBJ2-1, with D unclear. The CDR3 is made up of 13 amino acids. In germline, CDR1 is LGHNA, CDR2 YNFKEQ. V shed 0 bases and J shed 7 bases, with 7 bases lying between them. CDR3 sequence: CASSQDLVNEQFF. CDR3 coding DNA: TGTGCCAGCAGCCAAGATCTTGTGAATGAGCAGTTCTTC.

This clonotype was observed a handful of times. The chain joins TRBV6-5 to TRBJ1-5; weak D call: TRBD1 (5 bases). The CDR3 has 17 residues. Germline assignment: CDR1 MNHEY and CDR2 SVGAGI. V lost 0 bases and J lost 1, with 13 bases in between. CDR3 DNA: TGTGCCAGCAGTTACTCGTCGGGGGGTGTCAGCAATCAGCCCCAGCATTTT. The encoded protein is CASSYSSGGVSNQPQHF.